The clone carrying this TCR beta chain was recorded only once. Original analysis: Amplification from reference gene primers served as the basis for estimated nucleated cell counts. Assay: immunoSEQ multiplex PCR; the TCRdb copy retains only in-frame clones and omits some. That table gives V, J and clone size, and the DNA gave D and trimming. The data contain roughly 190,000 clones, 82% of them singletons. This entry comes from a study of blood T cell repertoires in COVID-19. Study at large: Some COVID-19 samples were acute and others convalescent; all came from the United States, Italy and Spain.

The CDR3 is made up of 14 amino acids. Germline V gene lookup returns CDR1 MNHEY and CDR2 SVGEGT. V dropped 1 base and J dropped 2 bases, with 8 bases sitting between them. The chain recombines TRBV6-2 or TRBV6-3 with TRBJ1-2; D remains unclear. The source is a woman aged 55-70 years with COVID-19, enrolled during active disease. Sequenced sample: peripheral blood. The CDR3: CASSYYGSNYGYTF. CDR3 nucleotide sequence: TGTGCCAGCAGTTACTACGGGTCGAACTATGGCTACACCTTC.